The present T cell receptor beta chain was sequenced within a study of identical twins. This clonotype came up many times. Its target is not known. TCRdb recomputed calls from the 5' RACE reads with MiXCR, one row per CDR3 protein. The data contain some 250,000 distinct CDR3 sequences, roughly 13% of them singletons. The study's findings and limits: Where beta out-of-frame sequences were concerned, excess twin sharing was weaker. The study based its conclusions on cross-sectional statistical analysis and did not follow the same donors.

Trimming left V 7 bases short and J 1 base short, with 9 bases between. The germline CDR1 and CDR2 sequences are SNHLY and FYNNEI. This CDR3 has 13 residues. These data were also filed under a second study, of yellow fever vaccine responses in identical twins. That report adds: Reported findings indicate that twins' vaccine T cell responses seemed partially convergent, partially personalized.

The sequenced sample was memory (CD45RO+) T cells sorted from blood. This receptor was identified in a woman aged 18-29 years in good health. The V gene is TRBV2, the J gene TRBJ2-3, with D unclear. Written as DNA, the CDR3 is TGTGCCAGCAATGGGGTGGGCACAGATACGCAGTATTTT. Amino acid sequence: CASNGVGTDTQYF.